These 2 T cell receptor beta chains originate from one sample sequenced in a study of CD8+ T cells in alopecia areata. The sorting of pooled cutaneous lymph node cells relied on CD4, CD8alpha, NKG2D, NKG2ACE and other markers. Sequencing used cDNA as its template, made by extracting RNA and reverse transcribing it. Method: immunoSEQ multiplex PCR; TCRdb's copy keeps in-frame clones and lacks some. Singletons are absent from the sample, which has about 270,000 clones. Material: CD4+ T cells sorted from a lymph node. The receptors derive from a C3H/HeJ mouse with alopecia areata. The strain's MHC haplotype is H2-k.

Concerning this clone: Gene names are the mouse ones. Sequencing ends 4 residues short of the CDR3 end; the germline J gene provides the rest. The same CDR3 is also encoded by other DNA sequences in this sample. This chain connects TRBV13-1 to TRBJ2-5, with D perhaps TRBD2 (6 bases). Germline V gene sequence: CDR1 NSHNY, CDR2 SYGAGN. This CDR3 contains 13 residues. The CDR3 here is CASSDLGKDTQYF. The DNA read from the CDR3 is TGTGCCAGCAGTGACCTGGGGAAAGAC.

As regards this clone: Gene and germline names: mouse. Coverage ceases 4 residues before the CDR3 finishes, and the germline J gene fills in the end. The chain joins TRBV13-3 to TRBJ1-1; D might be TRBD1 (5 bases). This CDR3 spans 14 amino acids. The V gene's germline CDR1 is NNHDY and CDR2 SYVADS. Trimming cost V 1 base and J 0 bases, with 7 bases left between them. The CDR3 DNA, read in part, is TGTGCCAGCAGTGATCACAGGACAAACACA. Protein: CASSDHRTNT. The whole CDR3 reads CASSDHRTNTEVFF.